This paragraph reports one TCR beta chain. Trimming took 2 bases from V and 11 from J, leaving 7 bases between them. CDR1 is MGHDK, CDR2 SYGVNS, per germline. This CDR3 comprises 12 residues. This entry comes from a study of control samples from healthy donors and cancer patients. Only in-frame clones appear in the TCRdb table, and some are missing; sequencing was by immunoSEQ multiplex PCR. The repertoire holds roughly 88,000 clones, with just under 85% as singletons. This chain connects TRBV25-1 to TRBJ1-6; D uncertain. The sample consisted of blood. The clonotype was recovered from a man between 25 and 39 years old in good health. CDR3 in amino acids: CASSEPGTPLHF. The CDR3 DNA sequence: TGTGCCAGCAGTGAACCGGGGACACCCCTCCACTTT. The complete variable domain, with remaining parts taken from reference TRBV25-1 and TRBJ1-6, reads EADIYQTPRYLVIGTGKKITLECSQTMGHDKMYWYQQDPGMELHLIHYSYGVNSTEKGDLSSESTVSRIRTEHFPLTLESARPSHTSQYLCASSEPGTPLHFGNGTRLTVT.